This T cell receptor beta chain was identified during a study of T cell clones after liver transplantation. The overall study: Third-party-reactive TCRbeta sequences from pre-transplant mixed lymphocyte reactions served as antigen-independent comparators. Notes on the study in general: Post-transplant, graft-donor-reactive CD4 TCRbeta sequences in blood dropped significantly in most of the 8 subjects.

As for this clone: Antigen specificity is unknown.

Only in-frame clones appear in the TCRdb table, and some are missing; sequencing was by immunoSEQ multiplex PCR. The sample lists fewer than 85,000 clones, about 80% occurring once. The CDR3 sequence is 13 residues long. This sequence was found in a human patient who received a liver transplant. Some T cells may be provided by the graft donor. The sample here was CD4+ T cells from blood, taken 12 months after liver transplant. The genes are TRBV21-1 and TRBJ2-5; the table's D gene call, TRBD2, was not cross checked with the DNA. TRBV21-1 corresponds to a pseudogene. The CDR3: CASSKGGQETQYF. CDR3 bases: TGTGCCAGCAGCAAGGGAGGTCAAGAGACCCAGTACTTC.